This T cell receptor beta chain was captured by sequencing in a study of T-cell reconstitution after alpha-beta-depleted transplantation in children. Study observations and caveats: Newly produced T cells mostly provided counts and TCRbeta diversity after one year, as hyperexpanded clones declined. Several hundred expanded graft clones reportedly gave rise to the alpha-beta T cells present about two months after transplant. In some patients, recipient T cells and intrathymic progenitors surviving conditioning explained high day-60 diversity.

Between the trimmed V and J ends, which lost 5 bases and 4 bases, there was a span of 18 bases. The CDR3 length is 15 residues. Germline V CDR1 and CDR2: SGHVS, FQNEAQ. Using unique molecular identifiers, the investigators prepared the TCRbeta library. TCRdb passed the PCR reads through MiXCR, listing each CDR3 protein once. This table holds approximately 190,000 distinct CDR3 sequences, roughly 8.1% found once. This clonotype was found a few times. What it binds is unknown. The sequencing used PBMCs, mostly from graft donor cells, collected 360 days after TCRalphabeta/CD19-depleted stem cell transplant. This clonotype was sampled from a male patient between 2 and 15 years old who had a stem cell transplant for acute myeloid leukemia, so the T cells may come from the graft donor. This rearrangement joins TRBV7-8 to TRBJ2-7, with D perhaps assigned TRBD1 or TRBD2 (5 bases each). CDR3: CASSPGRTGRYEQYF. The DNA for the CDR3 is TGTGCCAGCAGCCCGGGGCGGACTGGAAGATACGAGCAGTACTTC.